This T cell receptor beta chain was retrieved from a study of cytomegalovirus exposure and HLA in healthy donors. Study results and caveats: Several V segments, TRBV6-2 and TRBV6-3 among them, could not be told apart and were dropped. As was reported, the HLA-A and HLA-B alleles of most subjects were accurately predicted from TCR beta sequences. DRB1 had the most TCR associations and HLA-C the fewest, a later analysis found, with rates varying by HLA locus.

The PCR ran on 60 Vbeta and 13 Jbeta primers. Original analysis: Among the unique TCR beta chains that a later analysis counted, 75 million to 85 million in all, 10 million to 13 million were shared. Libraries were prepared by immunoSEQ multiplex PCR; TCRdb keeps only in-frame clonotypes and omits some of them. From that table come the V and J calls and clone size; the DNA was used to work out D and trimming. Of some 100,000 clones listed, about 80% are singletons. In the case of this clone: Its antigen is not identified. Distinct nucleotide sequences in the sample also encode this CDR3.

The germline gives CDR1 LGHNA, CDR2 YNFKEQ. The CDR3 runs to 18 residues. V lost 0 bases, J lost 1 base, and 13 bases lay in between. This sequence originates from a man aged 35-49 years in good health and CMV-seronegative. Sequences were obtained from PBMCs. The rearrangement links TRBV4-2 to TRBJ1-6; weak D call: TRBD1 (5 bases). The CDR3 region has the DNA TGTGCCAGCAGCCAAGATGATGCGGGGGGGTCCTATAATTCACCCCTCCACTTT. Translating it yields CASSQDDAGGSYNSPLHF.